This T cell receptor (beta chain) was sequenced in a study of shared clonotypes between healthy human individuals. Study conclusions and caveats: When compared with the clonotypes that were shared by all four sorted-subset donors, the non-shared clonotypes turned out to have lower generation probabilities.

Method: immunoSEQ multiplex PCR; TCRdb's copy keeps in-frame clones and lacks some. The sample holds 2 million to 3 million clones, roughly 93% seen once. V gave up 3 bases and J gave up 5 bases, with 14 bases separating them. The CDR3 totals 15 residues. The V gene's germline CDR1 is SGHVS and CDR2 FNYEAQ. Remarks on this clone: The antigen is unknown.

V and J are TRBV7-6 and TRBJ2-1; D not certain. This TCR came from a young man in good health. Some clones in this sample may be carry-over from other donors' samples. Sequencing used naive CD4+ T cells from PBMCs. Subset reported: CD45RA+ positively selected. The CDR3: CASSFIPPPDNEQFF. CDR3 coding DNA: TGTGCCAGCAGCTTTATCCCCCCCCCTGACAATGAGCAGTTCTTC.